Sequencing of this TCR beta chain was carried out in a study of CD8 T cells in ankylosing spondylitis. Whole-study findings and limits: Clones linked with disease were CD8+ and fairly uncommon in the peripheral blood. The study identified a TCR beta motif of under ten highly homologous variants that appeared characteristic of ankylosing spondylitis blood. Several of the motif variants were reported before in synovial fluid and blood from reactive arthritis. There was reportedly significant enrichment of clones that were disease-linked in matched ankylosing spondylitis synovial fluid.

As the method for making TCR beta libraries, quantitative 5'-RACE with molecular barcodes was used. Each CDR3 protein gets one entry after TCRdb re-called the 5' RACE reads with MiXCR. The sample records 200,000 to 250,000 distinct CDR3 sequences, 6% to 8.5% being singletons. This clonotype has a count of ten or more. Its antigen is unidentified. This TCR derives from a male donor with ankylosing spondylitis. Sequenced sample: blood, either unsorted or a sorted T cell fraction (not recorded which).

The DNA of the CDR3 is TGTGCCAGCAGCCCAAGCGGGGGGGCCTACAATGAGCAGTTCTTC. This codes for CASSPSGGAYNEQFF. J is TRBJ2-1 and V is TRBV12-3 or TRBV12-4; 10 bases are shared with TRBD2. With V trimmed by 6 bases and J by 2 bases, 4 bases remained unmatched. This CDR3 has 15 residues.